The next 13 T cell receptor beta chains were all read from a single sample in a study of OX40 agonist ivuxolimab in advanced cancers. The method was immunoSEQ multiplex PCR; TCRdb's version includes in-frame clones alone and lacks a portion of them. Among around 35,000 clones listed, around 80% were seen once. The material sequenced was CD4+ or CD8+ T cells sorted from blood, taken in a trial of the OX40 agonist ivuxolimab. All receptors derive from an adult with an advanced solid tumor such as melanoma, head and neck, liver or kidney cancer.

CDR3 protein: CASVILGGSGEQYF. The CDR3 nucleotides read TGTGCCAGCGTTATCCTGGGGGGCAGCGGGGAGCAGTACTTC. The V and J genes are TRBV2 and TRBJ2-7; TRBD1 or TRBD2 may be the D gene (6 bases each). Trimming pared 8 bases from V and 7 bases from J, leaving 21 bases between. Per the germline V gene, CDR1 is SNHLY and CDR2 is FYNNEI. This CDR3 comprises 14 residues. Full variable domain (remainder filled in from reference TRBV2 and TRBJ2-7): EPEVTQTPSHQVTQMGQEVILRCVPISNHLYFYWYRQILGQKVEFLVSFYNNEISEKSEIFDDQFSVERPDGSNFTLKIRSTKLEDSAMYFCASVILGGSGEQYFGPGTRLTVT.

The CDR3 here is CASSPRPYEGDSYNEQFF. In DNA form, the CDR3 reads TGCGCCAGCAGCCCCCGGCCTTACGAGGGGGACTCCTACAATGAGCAGTTCTTC. The chain uses TRBV4-3 and TRBJ2-1; maybe TRBD1 (6 bases). Germline V lookup: CDR1 LGHNA, CDR2 YSLEER. V gave up 4 bases and J gave up 0 bases, with 19 bases separating them. The CDR3 is made up of 18 amino acids.

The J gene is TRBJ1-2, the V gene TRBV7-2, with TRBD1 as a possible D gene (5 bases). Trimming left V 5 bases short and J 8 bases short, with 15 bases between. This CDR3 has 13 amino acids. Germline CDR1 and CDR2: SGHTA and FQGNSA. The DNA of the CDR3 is TGTGCCAGCAGCCCTAGGGACTTCCCGGGCTACACCTTC. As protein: CASSPRDFPGYTF.

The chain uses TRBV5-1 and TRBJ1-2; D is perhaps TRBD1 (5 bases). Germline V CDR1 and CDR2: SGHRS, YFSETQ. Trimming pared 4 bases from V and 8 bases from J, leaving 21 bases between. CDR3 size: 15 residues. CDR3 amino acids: CASSPRDRDHGGYTF. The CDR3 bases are TGCGCCAGCAGCCCGAGGGACCGCGACCACGGGGGCTACACCTTC. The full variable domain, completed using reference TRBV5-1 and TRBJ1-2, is KAGVTQTPRYLIKTRGQQVTLSCSPISGHRSVSWYQQTPGQGLQFLFEYFSETQRNKGNFPGRFSGRQFSNSRSEMNVSTLELGDSALYLCASSPRDRDHGGYTFGSGTRLTVV.

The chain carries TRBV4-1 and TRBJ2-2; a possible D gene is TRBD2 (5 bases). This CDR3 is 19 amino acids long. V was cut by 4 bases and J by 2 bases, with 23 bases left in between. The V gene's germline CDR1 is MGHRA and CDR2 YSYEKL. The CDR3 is CASSPQRTPHGFNTGELFF. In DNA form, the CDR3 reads TGCGCCAGCAGCCCACAGAGGACTCCCCACGGGTTTAACACCGGGGAGCTGTTTTTT.

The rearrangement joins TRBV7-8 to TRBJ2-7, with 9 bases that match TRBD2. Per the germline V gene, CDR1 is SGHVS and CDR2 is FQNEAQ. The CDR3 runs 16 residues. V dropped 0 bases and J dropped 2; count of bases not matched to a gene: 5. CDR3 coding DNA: TGTGCCAGCAGCTTAGCGCGGGAGGGACACGCCTACGAGCAGTACTTC. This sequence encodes CASSLAREGHAYEQYF.

The CDR3 region is CASILTAGVAYNEQFF. CDR3 sequence (DNA): TGTGCCAGCATTCTTACAGCGGGGGTCGCCTACAATGAGCAGTTCTTC. This chain joins TRBV2 and TRBJ2-1; 8 bases are a match to TRBD2. The trim removed 7 bases at V and 2 bases at J, leaving 10 bases unmatched. The CDR3 extends over 16 amino acids. CDR1 and CDR2 (germline): SNHLY, FYNNEI.

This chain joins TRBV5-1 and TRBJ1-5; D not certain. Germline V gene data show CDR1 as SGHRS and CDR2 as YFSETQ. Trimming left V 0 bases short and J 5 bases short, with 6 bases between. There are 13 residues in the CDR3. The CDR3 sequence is CASSLDRDQPQHF. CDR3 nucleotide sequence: TGCGCCAGCAGCTTGGATAGGGATCAGCCCCAGCATTTT.

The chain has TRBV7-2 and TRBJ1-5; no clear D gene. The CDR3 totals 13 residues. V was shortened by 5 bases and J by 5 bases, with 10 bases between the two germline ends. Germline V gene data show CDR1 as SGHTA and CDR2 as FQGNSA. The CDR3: CASSPVWDQPQHF. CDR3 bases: TGTGCCAGCAGCCCTGTGTGGGATCAGCCCCAGCATTTT.

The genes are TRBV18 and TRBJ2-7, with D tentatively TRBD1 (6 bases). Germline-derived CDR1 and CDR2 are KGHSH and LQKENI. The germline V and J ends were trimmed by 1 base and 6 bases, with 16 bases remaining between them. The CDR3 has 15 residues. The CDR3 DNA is TGTGCCAGCTCACCACTTCCAGGGGTTGCTGGCGAGCAGTACTTC. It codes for CASSPLPGVAGEQYF.

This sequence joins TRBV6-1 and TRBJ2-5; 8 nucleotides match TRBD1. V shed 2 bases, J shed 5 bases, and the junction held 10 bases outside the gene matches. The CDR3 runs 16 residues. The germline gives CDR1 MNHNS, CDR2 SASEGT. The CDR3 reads CASSESGAGGRETQYF. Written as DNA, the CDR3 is TGTGCCAGCAGTGAAAGTGGGGCAGGGGGCAGGGAGACCCAGTACTTC.

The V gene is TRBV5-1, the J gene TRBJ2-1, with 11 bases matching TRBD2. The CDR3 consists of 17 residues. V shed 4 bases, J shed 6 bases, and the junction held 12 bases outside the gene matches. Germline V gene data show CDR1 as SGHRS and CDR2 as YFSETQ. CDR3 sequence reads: CASSPRVAGGMGNEQFF. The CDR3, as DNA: TGCGCCAGCAGCCCGAGGGTAGCGGGAGGGATGGGCAATGAGCAGTTCTTC.

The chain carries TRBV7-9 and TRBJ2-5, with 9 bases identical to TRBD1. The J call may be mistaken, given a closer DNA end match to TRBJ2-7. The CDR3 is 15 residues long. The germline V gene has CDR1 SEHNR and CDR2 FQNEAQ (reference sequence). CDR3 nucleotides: TGTGCCAGCAGCTTTGCCGGGACAGGGAGCCACGAGCAGTACTTC. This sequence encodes CASSFAGTGSHEQYF.